Given below is one TCR beta chain in context. Per the original methods: Estimation of nucleated cell counts relied on the amplification of reference gene primers. TCRdb keeps only in-frame clones here, not all; method: immunoSEQ multiplex PCR. That table is the source of V, J and clone size, and D and trimming were worked out from the DNA. The profile shows around 310,000 clones, about nine tenths of them singletons. These data come from a study of blood T cell repertoires in COVID-19. Study-wide background: T cells, B-cell-depleted T cells, or PBMCs provided the cDNA or gDNA that served as material.

During active infection, Seattle patients enrolled and were then monitored through disease. Germline V gene lookup returns CDR1 GTSNPN and CDR2 SVGIG (reference sequence). CDR3 size: 10 residues. Trimming took off 8 bases at V and 5 bases at J, with 9 bases between the two ends. The chain uses TRBV30 and TRBJ1-1; weak D call: TRBD1 (6 bases). The sequenced sample consisted of peripheral blood. The TCR comes from a woman in her twenties or thirties with COVID-19, enrolled during active disease. As DNA, the CDR3 is TGTGCCGGGGGGCGAACTGAAGCTTTCTTT. Its protein product is CAGGRTEAFF.